This T cell receptor (beta chain) was sequenced in a study of STAT5B mutations in CD4+ large granular lymphocyte leukemia. With respect to this clone: Its antigen remains unidentified.

Study-wide findings and caveats: No patients shared main leukemic clonotypes, though around 25% appeared at low frequency elsewhere. 8/27 top patient clones versus 2/35 control clones were TRBV06-family.

Control samples were healthy donors' buffy coats. The assay was run at survey level. Some clones are missing from TCRdb's copy, which holds only in-frame ones; the method was immunoSEQ multiplex PCR. This table has 35,000 to 40,000 clones, around 80% appearing once. The CDR3 covers 14 residues. In germline, CDR1 is LNHDA, CDR2 SQIVND (reference sequence). The V gene end was trimmed by 4 bases and the J gene end by 6 bases; junction bases not matched to a gene: 2. The receptor was derived from a human donor in good health. Sequenced input: CD4+ T cells from blood buffy coats. The rearrangement uses TRBV19 and TRBJ2-2; 10 nucleotides line up with TRBD1. The chain's CDR3 is CASSRTGGAGELFF. The DNA of the CDR3 is TGTGCCAGTAGTAGGACAGGGGGAGCCGGGGAGCTGTTTTTT.